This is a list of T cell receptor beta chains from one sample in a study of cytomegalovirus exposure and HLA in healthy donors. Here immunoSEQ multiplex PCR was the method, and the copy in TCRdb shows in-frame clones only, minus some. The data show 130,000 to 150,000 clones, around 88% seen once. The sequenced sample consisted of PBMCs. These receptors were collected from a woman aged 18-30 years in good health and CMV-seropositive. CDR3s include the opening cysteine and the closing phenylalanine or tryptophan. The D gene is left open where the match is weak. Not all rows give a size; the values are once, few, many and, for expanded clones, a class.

TGTGCCAGCCGAAATGACATTGAAAAACTGTTTTTT | CASRNDIEKLFF | 12 | - | TRBJ1-4 | - | TRBV2
TGTGCCAGCAGTTACCCGGCAGGGCCCCAAGAGACCCAGTACTTC | CASSYPAGPQETQYF | 15 | - | TRBJ2-5 | - | TRBV6-5
TGTGCCACCGCCAGAGGGCGGAAGCAAGAGACCCAGTACTTC | CATARGRKQETQYF | 14 | once | TRBJ2-5 | - | TRBV27
TGTGCCAGCAGTGCGACGCCGGGGGGTACTGAAGCTTTCTTT | CASSATPGGTEAFF | 14 | - | TRBJ1-1 | - | TRBV2
TGTGCCAGCAGTTACTCCGGGACAGGGAGTTCACCCCTCCACTTT | CASSYSGTGSSPLHF | 15 | few | TRBJ1-6 | TRBD1 | TRBV6-5
TGTGCCAGCAGCTTAGGGGGGGTAAGGGATAATTCACCCCTCCACTTT | CASSLGGVRDNSPLHF | 16 | - | TRBJ1-6 | - | TRBV7-9
TGTGCCAGTAGTATAAGGTACAGGCCCTCGGATGGCTACACCTTC | CASSIRYRPSDGYTF | 15 | - | TRBJ1-2 | - | TRBV19
TGTGCCAGTAGTCTAGGACGGAGAAAACTGTTTTTT | CASSLGRRKLFF | 12 | - | TRBJ1-4 | - | TRBV19
TGCGCCAGCAGTGACCGTCAGGGTCCTTATAATTCACCCCTCCACTTT | CASSDRQGPYNSPLHF | 16 | - | TRBJ1-6 | - | TRBV10-2
TGTGCCAGCAGTAAAGGGACAGGGGGGAATTCACCCCTCCACTTT | CASSKGTGGNSPLHF | 15 | - | TRBJ1-6 | TRBD1 | TRBV28
TGTGCCAGCAGCTTAGTCGGGGAAACCTACACCTTC | CASSLVGETYTF | 12 | - | TRBJ1-2 | - | TRBV11-2
TGTGCCAGCTCACCGGCAGGAGGGGCTAACTATGGCTACACCTTC | CASSPAGGANYGYTF | 15 | - | TRBJ1-2 | - | TRBV18
TGTGCCAGCAGCAAAGCACCGGGACAGGGAGGGAGCAATCAGCCCCAGCATTTT | CASSKAPGQGGSNQPQHF | 18 | - | TRBJ1-5 | - | TRBV21-1
TGTGCCAGCAGCGTAGGGGGACAGACTAACTATGGCTACACCTTC | CASSVGGQTNYGYTF | 15 | - | TRBJ1-2 | TRBD1 | TRBV9
TGTGCCTGGAGTGTACTCGGGGGGTTAGAGACCCAGTACTTC | CAWSVLGGLETQYF | 14 | - | TRBJ2-5 | TRBD2 | TRBV30
TGTGCCAGTAGTATATGGGCTTCGAGGGGACTTTTAGCCAAAAACATTCAGTACTTC | CASSIWASRGLLAKNIQYF | 19 | - | TRBJ2-4 | - | TRBV19
TGTGCTAGCAGCACTTCAGGGCGACAAGGGAGCAATCAGCCCCAGCATTTT | CASSTSGRQGSNQPQHF | 17 | - | TRBJ1-5 | - | TRBV7-7
TGTGCCAGCAGTAACCCCGACTACCTCAAGACGCAGTATTTT | CASSNPDYLKTQYF | 14 | once | TRBJ2-3 | - | TRBV27
TGTGCCAGCAGTTTAAGTCGGGTCCCTAGCTACGAGCAGTACTTC | CASSLSRVPSYEQYF | 15 | - | TRBJ2-7 | - | TRBV27
TGTGCCAGTAGTCCCGGGAGGGTGCAGTACTTC | CASSPGRVQYF | 11 | - | TRBJ2-7 | TRBD2 | TRBV19